The sequence of this TCR beta chain was determined in a study of T cell changes during pregnancy in multiple sclerosis. Some clones are missing from TCRdb's copy, which holds only in-frame ones; the method was immunoSEQ multiplex PCR. The sample shows approximately 130,000 clones, approximately 96% of them seen only once. The CDR3 contains 16 residues. V gave up 1 base and J gave up 5 bases; unmatched junction bases: 7. Germline V CDR1 and CDR2: SEHNR, FQNEAQ (reference sequence). Sequenced material: peripheral blood, taken after pregnancy. The chain employs TRBV7-9 and TRBJ1-5, with TRBD1 identical over 8 bases. The TCR was taken from a female donor with multiple sclerosis, enrolled in a pregnancy study. The CDR3 nucleotides read TGTGCCAGCAGCTTAGGGCAGGGGGCCCTTCATCAGCCCCAGCATTTT. Protein sequence: CASSLGQGALHQPQHF.